What follows is one T cell receptor beta chain and its context. Its antigen is not identified. These data originate in a study of vaccination and CD4 T cells after COVID-19. Study-level information: The study enrolled six male and four female convalescents, two of whom were Hispanic. Findings and caveats of the study: Spike mono-reactivity applied to 304 of 307 vaccine-specific clones detected in convalescent patients. Convalescent patients had a median around 86% of reactive clones appearing only post-vaccination.

Sequenced with the Oncomine TCR Beta short-read assay was DNA taken from cultured CD4+ T cells. Genomic DNA extraction was carried out from cultured CD4+ T cells. TCRdb analysed the PCR reads with MiXCR anew, one entry per CDR3 protein. Of fewer than 20,000 distinct CDR3 sequences in the sample, 45% to 65% were seen once. The germline V gene has CDR1 LNHDA and CDR2 SQIVND (reference sequence). The CDR3 is made up of 14 amino acids. Trimming cost V 10 bases and J 0 bases; bases outside gene matches: 7. Treatment specified: roughly 11-day PBMC culture with coronavirus spike peptide pools or control peptides (ViraFEST assay).

The V gene is TRBV19, the J gene TRBJ1-1, with 8 bases matching TRBD1. The source of this sequence is a human donor who had recovered from COVID-19. Sequencing was carried out using CD4+ T cells from blood, cultured in vitro. The CDR3 loop reads CATHRGSLNTEAFF. The CDR3, as DNA: TGTGCCACTCACAGGGGGTCTTTGAACACTGAAGCTTTCTTT.